What follows are 3 T cell receptor beta chains derived from one specimen sequenced in a study of T cells expressing NK-cell markers (TCRdb year 2020). Library construction relied on 5' RACE. Sequencer: Illumina HiSeq 2000. TCRdb reprocessed the reads into one record per CDR3 protein sequence, lacking DNA. The table for this sample lists about 160,000 distinct CDR3 sequences. Jointly, the top ten make up 18% of the sample. Material: blood T cells: a sorted CD56 or NKG2C T cell subset, CD4+ or CD8+ T cells, or bulk PBMC T cells (not recorded which). The receptor set was obtained from a woman aged 18 to 75 in good health.

CDR3 sequence: CASSLVSDAGELFF. The rearrangement uses TRBV12-3 or TRBV12-4 and TRBJ2-2. CDR3 length: 14 residues.

The chain combines TRBV20-1 with TRBJ2-5; lacking DNA, the TRBD1 call made by TCRdb goes unchecked. In germline, CDR1 is DFQATT, CDR2 SNEGSKA (reference sequence). The length of the CDR3 is 14 residues. Here the CDR3 reads CSARDPQNRGTQYF.

This chain uses TRBV2 with TRBJ2-6; TCRdb lists TRBD2, though no DNA is available to test this call. The CDR3 is made up of 15 amino acids. The germline V gene encodes CDR1 SNHLY and CDR2 FYNNEI. The CDR3 sequence is CASRREGSGANVLTF.